Following are 29 T cell receptor beta chains from one sample sequenced in a study of blood T cell repertoires in COVID-19 (dated by TCRdb to 2018 to 2021). Library creation used the immunoSEQ multiplex PCR assay. TCRdb retrieved this table from immuneACCESS and kept in-frame rearrangements only. Not all clones are present; in checked studies, unresolved V genes account for under half, and no reason is known for the remainder. The sample contains approximately 74,000 clones, roughly 80% of them found a single time. The top ten clonotypes cover 16% of the sample. Input material: peripheral blood. These receptors were collected from a man between 60 and 70 years old with acute or convalescent COVID-19.

This chain uses TRBV28 with TRBJ1-2, with TRBD1 matching over 7 bases. This CDR3 is 15 amino acids long. Germline trimming cut 5 bases from V and 2 bases from J; bases unmatched to any gene: 8. The V gene's germline CDR1 is MDHEN and CDR2 SYDVKM. The CDR3 nucleotides are TGTGCCAGCAGTATGAGGGACAGACTAAACTATGGCTACACCTTC. It is translated as CASSMRDRLNYGYTF.

The V and J genes are TRBV7-2 and TRBJ2-6; 8 positions match TRBD1. Germline loops: CDR1 SGHTA, CDR2 FQGNSA. The CDR3 consists of 16 residues. V lost 1 base, J lost 4 bases, and 3 bases stayed unmatched. CDR3 sequence: CASSLVTGAGANVLTF. CDR3 in DNA: TGTGCCAGCAGCTTAGTGACAGGGGCCGGGGCCAACGTCCTGACTTTC.

The CDR3 bases are TGTGCCAGCAGTTCTCCGGGACAGGGGACAGATACGCAGTATTTT. Its translation: CASSSPGQGTDTQYF. The gene calls are TRBV5-4 and TRBJ2-3; 10 nucleotides agree with TRBD1. The CDR3 loop spans 15 amino acids. The V and J ends lost 5 bases and 3 bases, in that order; junction bases with no gene match: 6. CDR1 and CDR2 from the germline V gene are SGHNT and YYREEE (reference sequence). The variable domain in full, completed from reference TRBV5-4 and TRBJ2-3, reads ETGVTQSPTHLIKTRGQQVTLRCSSQSGHNTVSWYQQALGQGPQFIFQYYREEENGRGNFPPRFSGLQFPNYSSELNVNALELDDSALYLCASSSPGQGTDTQYFGPGTRLTVL.

This chain links TRBV4-2 with TRBJ2-3; 10 positions match TRBD1. The CDR3 length is 17 residues. The V and J ends lost 0 bases and 6 bases, in that order; junction bases with no gene match: 9. Germline V gene data show CDR1 as LGHNA and CDR2 as YNFKEQ. The CDR3 sequence: CASSQDPGTGARDTQYF. CDR3 coding DNA: TGTGCCAGCAGCCAAGATCCGGGGACAGGGGCAAGGGATACGCAGTATTTT.

This chain links TRBV3-1 (or the pseudogene TRBV3-2) with TRBJ2-7, with 11 bases fitting TRBD1. There are 14 residues in the CDR3. Unmatched junction bases numbered 7, after V lost 7 bases and J lost 5 bases. Germline V gene lookup returns CDR1 LGHDT and CDR2 YNNKEL (reference sequence). CDR3 region: CASTDGQGANEQYF. CDR3 nucleotide sequence: TGTGCCAGCACCGATGGACAGGGGGCGAACGAGCAGTACTTC.

The J gene is TRBJ2-5, the V gene TRBV19; a weak D match, TRBD2 (5 bases). Germline lookup yields CDR1 LNHDA and CDR2 SQIVND (reference sequence). The CDR3 covers 15 residues. The germline V and J ends were trimmed by 5 bases and 3 bases, with 16 bases remaining between them. The CDR3 DNA is TGTGCCAGTAGTCCCCCCGGGCGGCGGGAAGAGACCCAGTACTTC. Its translation is CASSPPGRREETQYF.

The rearrangement joins TRBV12-3 or TRBV12-4 to TRBJ2-7, with D possibly TRBD1 on 6 matching bases. The CDR3 contains 13 residues. V was trimmed by 6 bases and J by 5 bases, leaving 14 bases between them. The CDR3 DNA follows: TGTGCCAGCAGCTCAACAGGGTACCACGAGCAGTACTTC. It translates to CASSSTGYHEQYF.

The chain couples TRBV18 to TRBJ1-6; TRBD1 might be the D (6 bases). The CDR3 totals 14 residues. Trimming took 2 bases from V and 8 from J, leaving 10 bases between them. CDR1 is KGHSH, CDR2 LQKENI, per germline. The CDR3 DNA is TGTGCCAGCTCACCAGGGGGCGCGTATTCACCCCTCCACTTT. Its translation: CASSPGGAYSPLHF.

The chain carries TRBV19 and TRBJ2-3; 8 nucleotides line up with TRBD1. Per germline, CDR1 LNHDA and CDR2 SQIVND (reference sequence). The ends lost 6 bases at V and 2 bases at J; junction bases unmatched: 4. The CDR3 covers 14 residues. The CDR3 nucleotides read TGTGCCAGTAGACGGGACAGGAACACAGATACGCAGTATTTT. It codes for CASRRDRNTDTQYF.

The rearrangement links TRBV7-2 to TRBJ1-2; D is possibly TRBD1 (6 bases). Looked up from germline, CDR1 is SGHTA and CDR2 is FQGNSA. This CDR3 contains 15 residues. V was shortened by 6 bases and J by 4 bases, with 18 bases between the two germline ends. CDR3 DNA: TGTGCCAGCAGTTCCGGGACACCTCTGGGCTATGGCTACACCTTC. Amino acids: CASSSGTPLGYGYTF.

V usage is TRBV7-8 and J usage is TRBJ1-1, with D possibly being TRBD1 (6 bases). Germline V gene lookup returns CDR1 SGHVS and CDR2 FQNEAQ. The ends were cut back, 3 bases at V and 5 bases at J, with 10 bases in the middle. The length of the CDR3 is 13 residues. The DNA for the CDR3 is TGTGCCAGCAGCTTTACAGGGCGGACTGAAGCTTTCTTT. It encodes CASSFTGRTEAFF.

J is TRBJ2-1 and V is TRBV27; D perhaps matches TRBD1 (6 bases). The germline V and J ends were trimmed by 4 bases and 8 bases, with 15 bases remaining between them. The CDR3 length is 14 residues. The germline CDR1 and CDR2 sequences are MNHEY and SMNVEV (reference sequence). The CDR3 nucleotides are TGTGCCAGCAGTTACAGGGTTTACGGGGATGAGCAGTTCTTC. Translated, it gives CASSYRVYGDEQFF.

V gene TRBV18 combines with J gene TRBJ1-1; D is unresolved. Germline loops: CDR1 KGHSH, CDR2 LQKENI. V was clipped by 3 bases and J by 0 bases, with 14 bases between them. This CDR3 spans 16 amino acids. The CDR3 here is CASSPSSQRLNTEAFF. For the CDR3, the DNA is TGTGCCAGCTCACCGTCTAGTCAGAGATTGAACACTGAAGCTTTCTTT.

In DNA, the CDR3 is TGTGCCTGGCAAAGGACCCAGGGGCCCCAGCATTTT. Its protein is CAWQRTQGPQHF. The chain recombines TRBV30 with TRBJ1-5, with D perhaps matching TRBD1 (5 bases). The CDR3 totals 12 residues. Trimming pared 5 bases from V and 9 bases from J, leaving 14 bases between. Germline lookup yields CDR1 GTSNPN and CDR2 SVGIG (reference sequence).

This sequence joins TRBV18 and TRBJ1-1; a possible D gene is TRBD1 (5 bases). The V gene's germline CDR1 is KGHSH and CDR2 LQKENI. The CDR3 is 18 residues long. V shed 0 bases and J shed 5 bases, with 22 bases lying between them. Here the CDR3 reads CASSPPAWTPSKGTEAFF. DNA of the CDR3: TGTGCCAGCTCACCACCGGCTTGGACCCCTTCGAAGGGGACTGAAGCTTTCTTT.

The chain is built from TRBV18 and TRBJ1-2; D remains unclear. This CDR3 has 12 residues. CDR1 is KGHSH and CDR2 is LQKENI in the germline V gene. V gave up 3 bases and J gave up 6 bases, with 8 bases separating them. The CDR3 sequence is CASSPPNDGYTF. CDR3 coding DNA: TGTGCCAGCTCACCCCCTAATGATGGCTACACCTTC.

This chain joins TRBV9 and TRBJ2-7, with 9 bases matching TRBD1. Looked up from germline, CDR1 is SGDLS and CDR2 is YYNGEE. V shed 4 bases, J shed 6 bases, and the junction held 8 bases outside the gene matches. This CDR3 is 14 amino acids long. The CDR3 DNA is TGTGCCAGCAGCAGAGAGGGACAGGGAGCCGAGCAGTACTTC. It translates to CASSREGQGAEQYF.

This sequence joins TRBV9 and TRBJ2-5; a weak D match, TRBD2 (6 bases). Germline V gene data show CDR1 as SGDLS and CDR2 as YYNGEE. Between the trimmed V and J ends, which lost 6 bases and 5 bases, there was a span of 20 bases. The CDR3 runs to 15 residues. CDR3 protein: CASTRRTGRGETQYF. CDR3 DNA sequence: TGTGCCAGCACCCGTAGAACAGGCCGGGGGGAGACCCAGTACTTC.

This clone has a single count. V is TRBV27 and J is TRBJ1-2; 9 bases agree with TRBD1. This CDR3 is 14 amino acids long. The germline gives CDR1 MNHEY, CDR2 SMNVEV (reference sequence). Trimming removed 2 bases from V and 6 bases from J; junction bases left unmatched: 4. The chain's CDR3 is CASSLGTGKNGYTF. CDR3 DNA: TGTGCCAGCAGTTTAGGGACAGGGAAGAATGGCTACACCTTC.

This clone was seen a single time. V gene TRBV6-6 combines with J gene TRBJ2-3, with D tentatively TRBD2 (7 bases). Trimming shortened V by 2 bases and J by 1 base, and 10 bases separated the two germline ends. CDR3 size: 15 residues. Germline lookup yields CDR1 MNHNY and CDR2 SVGAGI (reference sequence). CDR3 sequence reads: CASSYEGGGTDTQYF. CDR3 in DNA: TGTGCCAGCAGTTACGAGGGGGGGGGCACAGATACGCAGTATTTT.

Remarks on this clone: Relative to the germline gene, one junction end is altered; a read error may explain this. V and J are TRBV7-7 and TRBJ1-1, with D hard to call. This CDR3 comprises 15 residues. Germline lookup yields CDR1 SSHAT and CDR2 FNYEAQ (reference sequence). CDR3 DNA: TGTGCTAGCAGCTTAGCGCCAGCGGTCTTAGCTGAAGCTTTCTTT. Its translation: CASSLAPAVLAEAFF.

V gene TRBV7-8 combines with J gene TRBJ2-3; 10 bases are shared with TRBD2. This CDR3 spans 17 amino acids. Germline V gene data show CDR1 as SGHVS and CDR2 as FQNEAQ. The ends lost 3 bases at V and 2 bases at J; junction bases unmatched: 8. The CDR3 DNA is TGTGCCAGCAGCTTCGCTCCTAGCGGGAGATCCACAGATACGCAGTATTTT. Protein sequence: CASSFAPSGRSTDTQYF.

This clone was seen only once. This sequence joins TRBV7-2 and TRBJ1-5; D is undetermined. Trimming removed 7 bases at V and 1 base at J, with 11 bases between. Germline CDR1 is SGHTA and CDR2 is FQGNSA. This CDR3 spans 14 amino acids. The CDR3 DNA follows: TGTGCCAGCACCCCGGAGTGGAGCAATCAGCCCCAGCATTTT. Translated: CASTPEWSNQPQHF.

V and J are TRBV7-2 and TRBJ2-1; TRBD2 matches at 9 bases. The CDR3 is 17 residues long. Germline V lookup: CDR1 SGHTA, CDR2 FQGNSA. Trimming cost V 5 bases and J 10 bases; bases outside gene matches: 18. The CDR3 DNA follows: TGTGCCAGCAGCACCGGCGCGGGCGCGGGGGGGCGCTGGGAGCAGTTCTTC. Its translation: CASSTGAGAGGRWEQFF. The complete variable domain, with remaining parts taken from reference TRBV7-2 and TRBJ2-1, reads GAGVSQSPSNKVTEKGKDVELRCDPISGHTALYWYRQSLGQGLEFLIYFQGNSAPDKSGLPSDRFSAERTGGSVSTLTIQRTQQEDSAVYLCASSTGAGAGGRWEQFFGPGTRLTVL.

The chain carries TRBV4-2 and TRBJ2-7; D remains ambiguous. Germline loops: CDR1 LGHNA, CDR2 YNFKEQ. V lost 1 base and J 3 bases, leaving 10 bases between the germline ends. This CDR3 region has 14 residues. CDR3 in amino acids: CASSQVTTDYEQYF. CDR3 DNA sequence: TGTGCCAGCAGCCAAGTGACGACTGACTACGAGCAGTACTTC.

The chain carries TRBV5-6 and TRBJ2-5, with D possibly being TRBD1 (6 bases). Trimming stripped 0 bases from V and 5 bases from J, with 20 bases between. The V gene's germline CDR1 is SGHDT and CDR2 YYEEEE. This CDR3 has 17 amino acids. As DNA, the CDR3 is TGTGCCAGCAGCTTGGCCAAACTGGGGGCAGCCGGGGAGACCCAGTACTTC. Translating it yields CASSLAKLGAAGETQYF. Full variable domain (outside the CDR3, taken from reference TRBV5-6 and TRBJ2-5): DAGVTQSPTHLIKTRGQQVTLRCSPKSGHDTVSWYQQALGQGPQFIFQYYEEEERQRGNFPDRFSGHQFPNYSSELNVNALLLGDSALYLCASSLAKLGAAGETQYFGPGTRLLVL.

The genes are TRBV30 and TRBJ2-5; D gene unclear. Per the germline V gene, CDR1 is GTSNPN and CDR2 is SVGIG (reference sequence). V lost 0 bases and J 4 bases, leaving 6 bases between the germline ends. This CDR3 spans 12 amino acids. DNA of the CDR3: TGTGCCTGGAGTGTAATATCAGAGACCCAGTACTTC. Amino acid sequence: CAWSVISETQYF.

In its sample, this clone was seen once. The V and J genes are TRBV12-3 or TRBV12-4 and TRBJ1-1, with unresolved D. V lost 4 bases and J lost 5, with 11 bases in between. The CDR3 runs 13 residues. The CDR3 DNA reads TGTGCCAGCAGTTCAGTAGAGGGTACTGAAGCTTTCTTT. Amino acids: CASSSVEGTEAFF.

This clone was detected many times. The V and J genes are TRBV7-9 and TRBJ1-6; no clear D. Deletions cut 5 bases from V and 0 bases from J, with 11 bases between. The germline V gene encodes CDR1 SEHNR and CDR2 FQNEAQ (reference sequence). The CDR3 has 16 amino acids. The CDR3 sequence: CASSPFASSYNSPLHF. In nucleotides, the CDR3 is TGTGCCAGCAGCCCTTTCGCCAGCTCCTATAATTCACCCCTCCACTTT.